This TCR beta chain was obtained from a study of OX40 agonist ivuxolimab in advanced cancers. At the level of the study: Ivuxolimab was delivered to patients intravenously every 2 weeks at doses spanning 0.01 to 10 mg/kg. Study-level results: Nonresponders included some who also had low normalized T-cell clonal expansion. Determination of antigen specificity was not performed for the expanded peripheral T cells.

Exclusion of a patient followed from autoimmune disease history or systemic immunosuppression. Assay: immunoSEQ multiplex PCR; the TCRdb copy retains only in-frame clones and omits some. The repertoire has about 39,000 clones, 90% to 95% of them found once; the top ten carry less than 25%. Worth noting for this clone: Its target is unknown.

Germline V gene sequence: CDR1 SGDLS, CDR2 YYNGEE. The CDR3 sequence is 15 residues long. Trimming stripped 4 bases from V and 0 bases from J, with 11 bases between. The J gene is TRBJ2-4, the V gene TRBV9, with D perhaps assigned TRBD1 or TRBD2 (6 bases each). The source of this sequence is an adult with an advanced solid tumor such as melanoma, head and neck, liver or kidney cancer. The specimen comprised CD4+ or CD8+ T cells sorted from blood, sampled in a trial of the OX40 agonist ivuxolimab. The CDR3 coding sequence is TGTGCCAGCAGCCTAGGGGGGCTAGCCAAAAACATTCAGTACTTC. Translation gives CASSLGGLAKNIQYF.